The 15 T cell receptor beta chains below were found in one sample sequenced in a study of tumor and adjacent non-tumor tissue in lung cancer. No cell sorting was done before RNA was extracted from the tissue. TCRbeta libraries were built with three rounds of nested PCR, modified from ARM-PCR. TCRdb passed the multiplex PCR reads through MiXCR, listing each CDR3 protein once. The table lists fewer than 85,000 distinct CDR3 sequences, 80% to 85% of them singletons. Source material: lung tumor tissue. Receptors were obtained from a woman aged 45-65 years with non-small cell lung cancer.

With respect to this clonotype: One end of the junction is discordant with germline, which a read error may explain. This CDR3 reads CATSFITGGDNEQFF. The DNA for the CDR3 is TGTGCCACCAGCTTTATAACGGGAGGGGACAATGAGCAGTTCTTC. V usage is TRBV11-2 and J usage is TRBJ2-1, with TRBD2 matching 8 bases. CDR1 is SGHAT, CDR2 FQNNGV, per germline. There are 15 residues in the CDR3. The whole variable domain, remainder taken from reference TRBV11-2 and TRBJ2-1, is EAGVAQSPRYKIIEKRQSVAFWCNPISGHATLYWYQQILGQGPKLLIQFQNNGVVDDSQLPKDRFSAERLKGVDSTLKIQPAKLEDSAVYLCATSFITGGDNEQFFGPGTRLTVL.

This clonotype was counted ten times or more. The gene calls are TRBV5-1 and TRBJ1-1; 10 nucleotides line up with TRBD1. This CDR3 has 14 residues. After removal of 1 base from V and 8 bases from J, the junction contained 5 bases not matched to a gene. The germline gives CDR1 SGHRS, CDR2 YFSETQ. The CDR3 coding sequence is TGCGCCAGCAGCTTGTCGGGACAGGGGAGCGAAGCTTTCTTT. Residues: CASSLSGQGSEAFF.

The gene calls are TRBV29-1 and TRBJ1-2, with TRBD1 identical over 8 bases. There are 11 residues in the CDR3. The germline V gene has CDR1 SQVTM and CDR2 ANQGSEA. CDR3 bases: TGCAGTGGCGGCGACAGGGGTGGCTACACCTTC. Translated: CSGGDRGGYTF.

This clonotype showed up many times. The J gene is TRBJ2-7, the V gene TRBV5-4; TRBD1 aligns across 8 bases. V gave up 4 bases and J gave up 11 bases; unmatched junction bases: 8. Germline V gives CDR1 SGHNT, CDR2 YYREEE (reference sequence). This CDR3 has 12 amino acids. DNA of the CDR3: TGTGCCAGCAGCACCAGACAGGGGTTGGAGTACTTC. This gives the protein CASSTRQGLEYF.

Turning to this clonotype: Lacking the conserved final phenylalanine or tryptophan, this CDR3 likely reflects a read error. This rearrangement joins TRBV28 to TRBJ2-3; tentatively, D is TRBD2 (5 bases). The V gene's germline CDR1 is MDHEN and CDR2 SYDVKM. The CDR3 has 15 residues. V lost 2 bases to trimming and J lost 2 bases, with 11 bases between them. CDR3 in amino acids: CASSLLSAITDTQYL. The CDR3 DNA follows: TGTGCCAGCAGTTTACTTAGCGCCATCACAGATACGCAGTATTTA.

This clonotype has just one count. One end of the junction is discordant with germline, which a read error may explain. The chain links TRBV6-1 to TRBJ2-7; 8 bases agree with TRBD1. Germline loops: CDR1 MNHNS, CDR2 SASEGT. The CDR3 is made up of 16 amino acids. The chain's CDR3 is CASSEAVGQGRYELYF. CDR3 DNA: TGTGCCAGCAGTGAAGCGGTAGGACAGGGACGCTACGAGCTGTACTTC.

A word on this clonotype: Mismatch with germline at one junction end may stem from a read error. The rearrangement joins TRBV29-1 to TRBJ1-1; no reliable D call. Germline V gives CDR1 SQVTM, CDR2 ANQGSEA. CDR3 length: 12 amino acids. This CDR3 is CSVVAPNIEAFF. The CDR3 DNA is TGCAGCGTTGTAGCGCCGAACATTGAAGCTTTCTTT. Using reference TRBV29-1 and TRBJ1-1 for the parts outside the CDR3, the full variable domain is SAVISQKPSRDICQRGTSLTIQCQVDSQVTMMFWYRQQPGQSLTLIATANQGSEATYESGFVIDKFPISRPNLTFSTLTVSNMSPEDSSIYLCSVVAPNIEAFFGQGTRLTVV.

Remarks on this clonotype: This CDR3 fails to terminate in the conserved phenylalanine or tryptophan, so it likely reflects a read error. The V call is TRBV20-1, the J call TRBJ2-7; D might be TRBD1 or TRBD2, each matching 5 bases. The V gene lost 1 base and the J gene lost 6 bases, with 19 bases spanning the gap. The CDR3 extends over 15 amino acids. In germline, CDR1 is DFQATT, CDR2 SNEGSKA (reference sequence). CDR3 sequence reads: CSARGLRDVSPEQYS. CDR3 sequence (DNA): TGCAGTGCTAGAGGTCTCAGGGACGTCTCCCCCGAGCAGTACTCC.

To note about this clonotype: The conserved final phenylalanine or tryptophan is absent from the CDR3, which likely points to a read error. The chain recombines TRBV6-1 with TRBJ2-3; D is unclear. The V end lost 3 bases, the J end lost 0 bases, and 10 bases lay between the germline ends. From germline, CDR1 is MNHNS and CDR2 SASEGT. The CDR3 covers 15 residues. CDR3 nucleotides: TGTGCCAGCAGTGAGTTTACTCCTAGCACAGATACGCAGTATCTT. Translating gives CASSEFTPSTDTQYL.

V is TRBV5-1 and J is TRBJ2-1, with 9 bases identical to TRBD1. The germline V gene encodes CDR1 SGHRS and CDR2 YFSETQ. The CDR3 has 15 amino acids. V lost 4 bases, J lost 6 bases, and 8 bases stayed unmatched. The CDR3, as DNA: TGCGCCAGCAGCCCCGGGACAGGGTTGGGCAATGAGCAGTTCTTC. Amino acids: CASSPGTGLGNEQFF. Full variable domain (outside the CDR3, taken from reference TRBV5-1 and TRBJ2-1): KAGVTQTPRYLIKTRGQQVTLSCSPISGHRSVSWYQQTPGQGLQFLFEYFSETQRNKGNFPGRFSGRQFSNSRSEMNVSTLELGDSALYLCASSPGTGLGNEQFFGPGTRLTVL.

The chain joins TRBV6-5 to TRBJ2-1; TRBD2 agrees at 8 bases. Germline V gene lookup returns CDR1 MNHEY and CDR2 SVGAGI. The CDR3 is 17 residues long. After removal of 6 bases from V and 0 bases from J, the junction contained 10 bases not matched to a gene. This chain's CDR3 is CASRYNLGGGSYNEQFF. CDR3 in DNA: TGTGCCAGCAGATACAATCTCGGGGGGGGCTCCTACAATGAGCAGTTCTTC.

On this clonotype itself: The CDR3 ends on some other residue instead of the conserved phenylalanine or tryptophan, so this is likely a read error. The rearrangement uses TRBV29-1 and TRBJ2-3; perhaps TRBD2 as D (5 bases). This CDR3 contains 12 residues. Germline values: CDR1 SQVTM, CDR2 ANQGSEA. This CDR3 is CSGLDLTDTQYY. CDR3 nucleotide sequence: TGCAGTGGACTCGATCTGACAGATACGCAGTATTAT.

Comment on this clonotype: The junction shows a germline mismatch at one end, possibly a read error. This chain joins TRBV6-6 and TRBJ2-5; D call uncertain. From germline, CDR1 is MNHNY and CDR2 SVGAGI (reference sequence). The CDR3 spans 13 residues. CDR3 sequence (DNA): TGTCCCAGCAATACCCCAGCACAAGAGACCCAGTACTTC. It codes for CPSNTPAQETQYF.

The V gene is TRBV6-1, the J gene TRBJ2-7; D uncertain. V was clipped by 4 bases and J by 4 bases, with 17 bases between them. CDR1 and CDR2 (germline): MNHNS, SASEGT. This CDR3 has 15 amino acids. CDR3 in DNA: TGTGCCAGCAGTGTGACTTGGATCACTCTTTACGAGCAGTACTTC. Protein: CASSVTWITLYEQYF.

On this clonotype: At one end, the junction sequence differs from germline, possibly due to a read error. V gene TRBV20-1 combines with J gene TRBJ2-2; D ambiguous. Germline V gene data show CDR1 as DFQATT and CDR2 as SNEGSKA (reference sequence). This CDR3 contains 13 residues. The CDR3 loop is CRADVGNTGELFF. In nucleotides, the CDR3 is TGCCGTGCCGACGTGGGGAACACCGGGGAGCTGTTTTTT.